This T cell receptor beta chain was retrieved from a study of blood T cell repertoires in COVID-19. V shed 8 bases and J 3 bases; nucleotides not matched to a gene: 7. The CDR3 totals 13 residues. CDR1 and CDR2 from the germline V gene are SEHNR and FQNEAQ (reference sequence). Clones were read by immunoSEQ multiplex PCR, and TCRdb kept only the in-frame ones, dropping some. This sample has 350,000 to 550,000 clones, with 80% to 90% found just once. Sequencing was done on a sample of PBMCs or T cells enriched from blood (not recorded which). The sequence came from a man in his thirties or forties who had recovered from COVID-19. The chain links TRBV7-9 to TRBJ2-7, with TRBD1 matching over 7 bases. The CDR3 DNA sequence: TGTGCCAGCGACCGACAGGGTGGCTACGAGCAGTACTTC. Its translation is CASDRQGGYEQYF.